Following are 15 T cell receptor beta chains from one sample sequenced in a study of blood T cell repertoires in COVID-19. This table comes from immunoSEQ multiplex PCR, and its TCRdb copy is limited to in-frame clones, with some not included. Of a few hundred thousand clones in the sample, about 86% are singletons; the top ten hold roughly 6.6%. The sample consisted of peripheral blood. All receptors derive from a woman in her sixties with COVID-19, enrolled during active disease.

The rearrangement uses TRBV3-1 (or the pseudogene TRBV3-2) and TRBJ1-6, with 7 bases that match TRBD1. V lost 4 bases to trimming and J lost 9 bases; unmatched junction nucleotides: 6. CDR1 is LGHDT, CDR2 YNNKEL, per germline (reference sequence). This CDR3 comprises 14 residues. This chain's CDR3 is CASSLGQATSPLHF. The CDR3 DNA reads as TGTGCCAGCAGCCTAGGACAGGCGACTTCACCCCTCCACTTT.

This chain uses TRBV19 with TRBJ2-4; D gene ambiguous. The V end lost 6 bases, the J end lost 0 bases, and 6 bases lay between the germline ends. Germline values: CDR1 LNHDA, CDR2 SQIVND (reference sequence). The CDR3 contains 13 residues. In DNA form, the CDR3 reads TGTGCCAGTAGGCAGTTAGCCAAAAACATTCAGTACTTC. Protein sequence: CASRQLAKNIQYF.

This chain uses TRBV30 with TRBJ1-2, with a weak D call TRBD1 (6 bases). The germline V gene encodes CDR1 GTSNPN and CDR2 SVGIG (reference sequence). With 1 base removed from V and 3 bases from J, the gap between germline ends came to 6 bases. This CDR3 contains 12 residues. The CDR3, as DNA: TGTGCCTGGAGTGAGGGGGACTATGGCTACACCTTC. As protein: CAWSEGDYGYTF.

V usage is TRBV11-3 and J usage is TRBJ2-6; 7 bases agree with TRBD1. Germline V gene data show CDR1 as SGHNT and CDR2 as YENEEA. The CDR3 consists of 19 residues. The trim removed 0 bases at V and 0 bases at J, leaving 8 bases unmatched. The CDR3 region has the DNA TGTGCCAGCAGCTTAGATTTAAGGGGGCACAGCTCTGGGGCCAACGTCCTGACTTTC. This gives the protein CASSLDLRGHSSGANVLTF.

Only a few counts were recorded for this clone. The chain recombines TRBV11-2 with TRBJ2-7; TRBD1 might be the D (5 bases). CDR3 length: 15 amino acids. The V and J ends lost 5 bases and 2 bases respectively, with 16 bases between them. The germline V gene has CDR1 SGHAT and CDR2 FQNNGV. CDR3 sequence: CASSPIRQNAYEQYF. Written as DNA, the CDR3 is TGTGCCAGCAGCCCAATCCGACAGAACGCCTACGAGCAGTACTTC.

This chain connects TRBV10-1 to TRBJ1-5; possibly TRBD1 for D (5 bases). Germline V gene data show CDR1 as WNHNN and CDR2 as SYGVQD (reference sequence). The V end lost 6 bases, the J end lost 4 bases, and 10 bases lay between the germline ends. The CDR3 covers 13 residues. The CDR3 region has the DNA TGCGCCAGCAGCCGCGGGGGTAATCAGCCCCAGCATTTT. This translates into CASSRGGNQPQHF.

The CDR3 here is CASSFTGGPTEQYF. CDR3 nucleotide sequence: TGCGCCAGCAGCTTTACGGGGGGGCCTACCGAGCAGTACTTC. The chain employs TRBV5-1 and TRBJ2-7; 8 bases map to TRBD2. The V gene's germline CDR1 is SGHRS and CDR2 YFSETQ. This CDR3 has 14 amino acids. The V gene end was trimmed by 2 bases and the J gene end by 6 bases; junction bases not matched to a gene: 7.

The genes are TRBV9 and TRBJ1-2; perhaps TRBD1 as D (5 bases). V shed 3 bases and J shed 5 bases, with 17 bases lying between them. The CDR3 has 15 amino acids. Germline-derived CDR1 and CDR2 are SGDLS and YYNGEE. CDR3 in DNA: TGTGCCAGCAGCGGCGATGATGGGGCCTGGTATGGCTACACCTTC. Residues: CASSGDDGAWYGYTF. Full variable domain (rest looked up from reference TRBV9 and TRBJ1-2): DSGVTQTPKHLITATGQRVTLRCSPRSGDLSVYWYQQSLDQGLQFLIQYYNGEERAKGNILERFSAQQFPDLHSELNLSSLELGDSALYFCASSGDDGAWYGYTFGSGTRLTVV.

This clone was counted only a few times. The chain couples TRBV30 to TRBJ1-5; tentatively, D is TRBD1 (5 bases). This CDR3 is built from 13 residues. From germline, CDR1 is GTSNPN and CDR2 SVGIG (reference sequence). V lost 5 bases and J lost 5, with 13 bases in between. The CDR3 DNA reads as TGTGCCTGGGGCCGACAGTGGGATCAGCCCCAGCATTTT. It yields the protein CAWGRQWDQPQHF.

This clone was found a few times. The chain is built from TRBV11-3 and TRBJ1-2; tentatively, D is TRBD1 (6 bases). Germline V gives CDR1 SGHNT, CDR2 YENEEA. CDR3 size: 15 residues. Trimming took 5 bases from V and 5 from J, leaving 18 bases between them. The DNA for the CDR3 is TGTGCCAGCAGCCCCCAAGGGGGGGGCCTATATGGCTACACCTTC. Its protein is CASSPQGGGLYGYTF.

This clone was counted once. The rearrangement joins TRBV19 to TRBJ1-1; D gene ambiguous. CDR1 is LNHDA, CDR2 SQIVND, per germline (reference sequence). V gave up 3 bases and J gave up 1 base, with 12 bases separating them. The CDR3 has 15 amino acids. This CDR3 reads CASSMEVQTNTEAFF. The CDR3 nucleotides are TGTGCCAGTAGTATGGAAGTACAGACGAACACTGAAGCTTTCTTT.

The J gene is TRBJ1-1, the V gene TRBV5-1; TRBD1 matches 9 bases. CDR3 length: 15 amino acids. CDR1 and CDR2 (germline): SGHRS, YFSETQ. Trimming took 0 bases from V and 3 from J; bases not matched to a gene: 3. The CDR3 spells CASSLDGTGYTEAFF. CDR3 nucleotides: TGCGCCAGCAGCTTGGATGGGACAGGGTACACTGAAGCTTTCTTT.

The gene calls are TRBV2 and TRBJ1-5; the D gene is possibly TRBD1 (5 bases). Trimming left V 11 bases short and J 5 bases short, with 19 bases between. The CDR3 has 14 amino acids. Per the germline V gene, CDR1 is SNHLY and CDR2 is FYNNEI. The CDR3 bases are TGTGCCCGCGGGGGGGGAGGGCAGGATCAGCCCCAGCATTTT. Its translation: CARGGGGQDQPQHF.

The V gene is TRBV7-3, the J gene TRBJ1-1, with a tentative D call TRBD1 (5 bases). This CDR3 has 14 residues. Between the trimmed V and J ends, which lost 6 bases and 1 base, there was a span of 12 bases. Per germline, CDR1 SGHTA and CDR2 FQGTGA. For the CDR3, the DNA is TGTGCCAGCAGTTCCGGGGGTACGAACACTGAAGCTTTCTTT. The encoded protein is CASSSGGTNTEAFF.

Written as DNA, the CDR3 is TGTGCCAGCAGCTTATTGTCGGGGGGGTCAGAGACCCAGTACTTC. Translation gives CASSLLSGGSETQYF. The chain couples TRBV11-2 to TRBJ2-5; 8 bases are a match to TRBD2. CDR3 length: 15 residues. CDR1 SGHAT and CDR2 FQNNGV come from the germline V gene. V was clipped by 2 bases and J by 4 bases; unmatched bases: 6.